One sample yielded the 12 T cell receptor beta chains listed below, sequenced in a study of OX40 agonist ivuxolimab in advanced cancers. Assay: immunoSEQ multiplex PCR; the TCRdb copy retains only in-frame clones and omits some. The sample carries more than 35,000 clones, around 89% recorded once. The specimen comprised CD4+ or CD8+ T cells sorted from blood, sampled in a trial of the OX40 agonist ivuxolimab. Receptor source: an adult with an advanced solid tumor such as melanoma, head and neck, liver or kidney cancer.

The chain recombines TRBV11-2 with TRBJ2-2; D remains unclear. The CDR3 is made up of 13 amino acids. The V and J ends lost 4 bases and 3 bases respectively, with 6 bases between them. Germline-derived CDR1 and CDR2 are SGHAT and FQNNGV. This CDR3 reads CASSSQYTGELFF. As DNA, the CDR3 is TGTGCCAGCAGCTCCCAGTACACCGGGGAGCTGTTTTTT.

The chain is built from TRBV2 and TRBJ1-3; TRBD1 matches 12 bases. The V gene's germline CDR1 is SNHLY and CDR2 FYNNEI. The CDR3 is 15 amino acids. Trimming at V came to 1 base and at J to 8 bases, leaving 3 bases not matched to a gene. The CDR3 is CASSEEGQGADTIYF. CDR3 DNA: TGTGCCAGCAGTGAAGAGGGACAGGGGGCTGACACCATATATTTT. The full variable domain, completed using reference TRBV2 and TRBJ1-3, is EPEVTQTPSHQVTQMGQEVILRCVPISNHLYFYWYRQILGQKVEFLVSFYNNEISEKSEIFDDQFSVERPDGSNFTLKIRSTKLEDSAMYFCASSEEGQGADTIYFGEGSWLTVV.

This chain links TRBV19 with TRBJ2-1, with D maybe TRBD2 (5 bases). The germline gives CDR1 LNHDA, CDR2 SQIVND (reference sequence). Trimming took 3 bases from V and 9 from J, leaving 9 bases between them. This CDR3 is built from 12 residues. The CDR3 DNA reads TGTGCCAGTAGTATCGAAGGAGGTGAGCAGTTCTTC. Its protein is CASSIEGGEQFF. Supplemented by reference TRBV19 and TRBJ2-1, the full variable domain reads DGGITQSPKYLFRKEGQNVTLSCEQNLNHDAMYWYRQDPGQGLRLIYYSQIVNDFQKGDIAEGYSVSREKKESFPLTVTSAQKNPTAFYLCASSIEGGEQFFGPGTRLTVL.

Here the CDR3 DNA reads TGTGCCAGCAGCGACCGACAGGGGAGTGGGGGGCCTTCGTTCACAGATACGCAGTATTTT. This gives the protein CASSDRQGSGGPSFTDTQYF. This sequence joins TRBV9 and TRBJ2-3; 8 nucleotides line up with TRBD1. CDR1 SGDLS and CDR2 YYNGEE come from the germline V gene. V was clipped by 3 bases and J by 2 bases; unmatched bases: 20. The CDR3 has 20 amino acids.

To note about this clone: The final CDR3 position lacks the conserved phenylalanine or tryptophan, pointing to a likely read error. The CDR3 nucleotides read TGTGCCAGCAGTGTAGCTAGGGTCTGGTCCTATAATTCACCCCTCCACCTT. This sequence encodes CASSVARVWSYNSPLHL. The rearrangement joins TRBV6-1 to TRBJ1-6; D not certain. V was cut by 4 bases and J by 1 base, with 14 bases left in between. Looked up from germline, CDR1 is MNHNS and CDR2 is SASEGT. There are 17 residues in the CDR3.

The rearrangement joins TRBV27 to TRBJ1-2; D is ambiguous. CDR1 and CDR2 from the germline V gene are MNHEY and SMNVEV (reference sequence). This CDR3 is built from 17 residues. V was clipped by 4 bases and J by 8 bases, with 26 bases between them. CDR3 nucleotide sequence: TGTGCCAGCAGTTATGTACCGCGGACCGACGGGCTTGACGGCTACACCTTC. Amino acid sequence: CASSYVPRTDGLDGYTF.

CDR3 loop: CASSEARTSGGSRDTQYF. The CDR3 coding sequence is TGTGCCAGCAGTGAAGCTCGTACTAGTGGGGGGAGCAGGGATACGCAGTATTTT. The chain couples TRBV2 to TRBJ2-3; weak D call: TRBD2 (6 bases). Looked up from germline, CDR1 is SNHLY and CDR2 is FYNNEI. The CDR3 runs to 18 residues. V was shortened by 0 bases and J by 6 bases, with 22 bases between the two germline ends.

This clone was seen once. This chain links TRBV7-2 with TRBJ2-1; TRBD2 matches at 11 bases. The CDR3 is made up of 15 amino acids. Germline V lookup: CDR1 SGHTA, CDR2 FQGNSA. V lost 6 bases, J lost 5 bases, and 6 bases stayed unmatched. The chain's CDR3 is CASRERLAGNNEQFF. The CDR3 nucleotides read TGTGCCAGCAGAGAAAGACTAGCGGGGAACAATGAGCAGTTCTTC.

The rearrangement uses TRBV6-1 and TRBJ1-1; D call uncertain. Germline CDR1 is MNHNS and CDR2 is SASEGT. Trimming removed 8 bases at V and 5 bases at J, with 9 bases between. This CDR3 is 11 amino acids long. The CDR3 is CASFYPTEAFF. The CDR3 DNA reads TGTGCCAGCTTTTACCCGACTGAAGCTTTCTTT.

The J gene is TRBJ1-2, the V gene TRBV19; D remains ambiguous. The CDR3 sequence is 12 residues long. Germline CDR1 is LNHDA and CDR2 is SQIVND (reference sequence). Trimming shortened V by 3 bases and J by 8 bases, and 10 bases separated the two germline ends. CDR3 coding DNA: TGTGCCAGTAGTATTAGGAGTGCCGGCTACACCTTC. Protein: CASSIRSAGYTF.

The DNA of the CDR3 is TGTGCCAGCAGCCCGGGACCGTGGAGTGGAAACACCATATATTTT. Translated: CASSPGPWSGNTIYF. The V and J genes are TRBV7-3 and TRBJ1-3; TRBD1 might be the D (5 bases). The CDR3 runs 15 residues. The germline gives CDR1 SGHTA, CDR2 FQGTGA. V was pared by 5 bases and J by 3 bases, with 14 bases between.

The V call is TRBV7-3, the J call TRBJ1-2; 12 bases fit TRBD1. The germline V gene encodes CDR1 SGHTA and CDR2 FQGTGA. There are 16 residues in the CDR3. V shed 0 bases and J 8 bases; nucleotides not matched to a gene: 7. The CDR3 sequence is CASSLTSGQGAEGYTF. DNA of the CDR3: TGTGCCAGCAGCTTAACGTCGGGACAGGGGGCAGAGGGCTACACCTTC.